These 16 T cell receptor beta chains were sequenced from one sample in a study of cytomegalovirus exposure and HLA in healthy donors. Use of 60 Vbeta and 13 Jbeta primers characterized the PCR. Assay: immunoSEQ multiplex PCR; the TCRdb copy retains only in-frame clones and omits some. The sample holds more than 85,000 clones, approximately 83% seen once. What was sequenced was PBMCs. These receptors came from a man aged 35 to 55 in good health and CMV-seronegative.

The rearrangement uses TRBV7-8 and TRBJ1-5, with D hard to call. The CDR3 consists of 15 residues. Germline CDR1 is SGHVS and CDR2 is FQNEAQ. V shed 3 bases and J shed 6 bases, with 15 bases lying between them. CDR3 residues: CASSLGSRRSQPQHF. The DNA for the CDR3 is TGTGCCAGCAGCTTGGGGTCCAGGAGGAGTCAGCCCCAGCATTTT.

The chain combines TRBV29-1 with TRBJ1-2, with 11 bases fitting TRBD1. The CDR3 totals 14 residues. CDR1 and CDR2 (germline): SQVTM, ANQGSEA. The V and J ends lost 1 base and 8 bases, in that order; junction bases with no gene match: 6. The CDR3 sequence is CSVEGGTGGLGYTF. In DNA, the CDR3 is TGCAGCGTTGAAGGGGGGACAGGGGGTCTGGGCTACACCTTC. Filled out from reference TRBV29-1 and TRBJ1-2, the complete variable domain reads SAVISQKPSRDICQRGTSLTIQCQVDSQVTMMFWYRQQPGQSLTLIATANQGSEATYESGFVIDKFPISRPNLTFSTLTVSNMSPEDSSIYLCSVEGGTGGLGYTFGSGTRLTVV.

The chain employs TRBV30 and TRBJ1-6, with D possibly being TRBD1 (6 bases). V lost 7 bases to trimming and J lost 6 bases, with 13 bases between them. The CDR3 length is 13 residues. CDR1 and CDR2 from the germline V gene are GTSNPN and SVGIG (reference sequence). The CDR3 protein is CAYNRDGNSPLHF. The DNA of the CDR3 is TGTGCCTACAACAGGGACGGTAATTCACCCCTCCACTTT. The full variable domain, in which reference TRBV30 and TRBJ1-6 provide the parts outside the CDR3, is SQTIHQWPATLVQPVGSPLSLECTVEGTSNPNLYWYRQAAGRGLQLLFYSVGIGQISSEVPQNLSASRPQDRQFILSSKKLLLSDSGFYLCAYNRDGNSPLHFGNGTRLTVT.

This clone was observed a handful of times. V gene TRBV6-5 combines with J gene TRBJ1-4; 7 nucleotides align to TRBD1. V was clipped by 0 bases and J by 6 bases; unmatched bases: 1. Looked up from germline, CDR1 is MNHEY and CDR2 is SVGAGI. This CDR3 is 14 amino acids long. The CDR3 DNA reads TGTGCCAGCAGTTACTCGCAGGGGGATGAAAAACTGTTTTTT. This encodes CASSYSQGDEKLFF.

The chain is built from TRBV5-4 and TRBJ2-3; TRBD1 matches at 11 bases. V gave up 5 bases and J gave up 6 bases; unmatched junction bases: 11. CDR1 is SGHNT, CDR2 YYREEE, per germline (reference sequence). CDR3 length: 16 residues. DNA for the CDR3: TGTGCCAGCAGTAACCGGGACAGGGGGTTGGTGGATACGCAGTATTTT. It is translated as CASSNRDRGLVDTQYF.

The J gene is TRBJ1-2, the V gene TRBV2; tentative D call: TRBD1 (6 bases). The CDR3 consists of 13 residues. Trimming pared 7 bases from V and 4 bases from J, leaving 13 bases between. The germline gives CDR1 SNHLY, CDR2 FYNNEI. The CDR3 sequence is CASNLQGTYGYTF. Written as DNA, the CDR3 is TGTGCCAGCAACCTTCAGGGGACCTATGGCTACACCTTC.

The chain carries TRBV6-4 and TRBJ1-2; D is unclear. The CDR3 is 13 amino acids. Deletions cut 2 bases from V and 7 bases from J, with 11 bases between. Germline V gene lookup returns CDR1 MRHNA and CDR2 SNTAGT. CDR3 loop: CASSDLIGGGYTF. For the CDR3, the DNA is TGTGCCAGCAGTGACCTAATCGGCGGTGGCTACACCTTC.

The chain uses TRBV6-1 and TRBJ2-3, with TRBD2 identical over 12 bases. Germline values: CDR1 MNHNS, CDR2 SASEGT. J was trimmed by 0 bases and V by 3 bases; bases with no gene match: 7. This CDR3 has 18 residues. CDR3 sequence (DNA): TGTGCCAGCAGTGAGACTAGCGGGGGCCCCGCTAGCACAGATACGCAGTATTTT. Protein product: CASSETSGGPASTDTQYF.

In its sample, this clone was seen once. CDR3 region: CSALQGPTEAFF. The CDR3 nucleotides read TGCAGCGCACTACAGGGGCCCACTGAAGCTTTCTTT. The chain links TRBV29-1 to TRBJ1-1; 7 nucleotides align to TRBD1. The CDR3 is 12 residues long. V lost 7 bases and J lost 4; bases outside the gene matches: 6. Germline V gene lookup returns CDR1 SQVTM and CDR2 ANQGSEA.

The V gene is TRBV6-5, the J gene TRBJ1-2, with D tentatively TRBD1 (5 bases). This CDR3 comprises 14 residues. Trimming removed 10 bases at V and 3 bases at J, with 18 bases between. Germline lookup yields CDR1 MNHEY and CDR2 SVGAGI. CDR3 region: CATQPLGRDYGYTF. DNA of the CDR3: TGTGCCACCCAGCCCCTGGGGCGAGACTATGGCTACACCTTC.

V gene TRBV7-9 combines with J gene TRBJ2-3, with D unresolved. The CDR3 loop spans 16 amino acids. Trimming pared 1 base from V and 1 base from J, leaving 12 bases between. The germline gives CDR1 SEHNR, CDR2 FQNEAQ (reference sequence). CDR3 DNA: TGTGCCAGCAGCTTAGTAGCCCAGACTCGCACAGATACGCAGTATTTT. Its protein product is CASSLVAQTRTDTQYF.

V gene TRBV2 combines with J gene TRBJ2-7; 7 nucleotides match TRBD1. Germline V gene data show CDR1 as SNHLY and CDR2 as FYNNEI. The junction had 8 bases not matched to a gene; V was cut back by 6 bases and J by 0 bases. The CDR3 has 15 amino acids. CDR3 bases: TGTGCCAGCAGAGTTAGGGACAGTTACTCCTACGAGCAGTACTTC. Amino acids: CASRVRDSYSYEQYF.

The chain uses TRBV27 and TRBJ2-7, with a possible D match to TRBD1 (6 bases). Germline loops: CDR1 MNHEY, CDR2 SMNVEV (reference sequence). V dropped 7 bases and J dropped 5 bases, with 21 bases sitting between them. This CDR3 is 15 amino acids long. The CDR3 DNA is TGTGCCAGCACCTCGATTGGCCAGGGGATCGACGAGCAGTACTTC. Protein product: CASTSIGQGIDEQYF.

The V gene is TRBV5-1, the J gene TRBJ2-2, with TRBD1 as a possible D gene (6 bases). Germline V gene lookup returns CDR1 SGHRS and CDR2 YFSETQ. V lost 4 bases and J lost 6, with 13 bases in between. The CDR3 spans 14 residues. The CDR3 protein is CASSGGYRAGELFF. CDR3 bases: TGCGCCAGCAGCGGGGGCTACCGGGCCGGGGAGCTGTTTTTT.

The chain is built from TRBV6-1 and TRBJ1-1, with 7 bases aligning to TRBD1. The V and J ends lost 2 bases and 3 bases, in that order; junction bases with no gene match: 0. Germline loops: CDR1 MNHNS, CDR2 SASEGT. There are 13 residues in the CDR3. CDR3 nucleotides: TGTGCCAGCAGTGAAACAGGGGACACTGAAGCTTTCTTT. Amino acid sequence: CASSETGDTEAFF.

The chain employs TRBV7-2 and TRBJ2-3; 10 positions match TRBD2. The germline CDR1 and CDR2 sequences are SGHTA and FQGNSA. This CDR3 is 15 amino acids long. Trimming cost V 5 bases and J 1 base; bases outside gene matches: 3. CDR3 sequence reads: CASSISGGGTDTQYF. The CDR3 DNA is TGTGCCAGCAGCATCAGCGGGGGGGGCACAGATACGCAGTATTTT.